This T cell receptor beta chain was sequenced during a study of technical replicates of blood from several donors. Sequencing used immunoSEQ multiplex PCR; TCRdb keeps in-frame clones, though not all of them. Here the sample spans about 70,000 clones, roughly 92% being singletons. Trimming pared 3 bases from V and 6 bases from J, leaving 3 bases between. The germline V gene encodes CDR1 LNHNV and CDR2 YYDKDF (reference sequence). The length of the CDR3 is 11 residues. The source is a human donor in good health. V gene TRBV15 combines with J gene TRBJ2-1; D not certain. The sequenced sample consisted of T cells isolated from PBMCs. The CDR3 DNA is TGTGCCACCAGCAGGGCCAATGAGCAGTTCTTC. The encoded protein is CATSRANEQFF.